These T cell receptor beta chains were read from a single sample in a study of shared clonotypes between healthy human individuals. The table came from immunoSEQ multiplex PCR; TCRdb's copy has only in-frame clones and leaves some out. This table has 650,000 to 800,000 clones, over 55% appearing once. The sequencing input was memory CD4+ T cells sorted from blood. These receptors all stem from a woman in her 30s in good health. The CDR3 runs from the conserved cysteine through the conserved F or W. A D gene is named only where the DNA matches it firmly. For some rows the clone size is stated as once, few or many, or as a class when expanded; others skip it.

D gene: TRBD2; clone size: -; V gene: TRBV28; J gene: TRBJ2-5; CDR3 DNA: TGTGCCAGCGGTCTAGCGGGAGAGACCCAGTACTTC; CDR3 protein: CASGLAGETQYF
D gene: -; clone size: -; V gene: TRBV19; J gene: TRBJ1-2; CDR3 DNA: TGTGCCAGTAGTAGCAGAGATGCCTACACCTTC; CDR3 protein: CASSSRDAYTF
D gene: TRBD1; clone size: -; V gene: TRBV18; J gene: TRBJ2-7; CDR3 DNA: TGTGCCAGCTCACCTTCGACAGGGGTCTACGAGCAGTACTTC; CDR3 protein: CASSPSTGVYEQYF
D gene: -; clone size: few; V gene: TRBV5-8; J gene: TRBJ2-1; CDR3 DNA: TGTGCCAGCAGCTTGGGAACAGGCCTTTGGGTAGGTGAGCAGTTCTTC; CDR3 protein: CASSLGTGLWVGEQFF
D gene: TRBD2; clone size: -; V gene: TRBV18; J gene: TRBJ2-7; CDR3 DNA: TGTGCCAGCTCACCACCGGGACTAGCGGCATCCTCCTACGAGCAGTACTTC; CDR3 protein: CASSPPGLAASSYEQYF
D gene: -; clone size: -; V gene: TRBV15; J gene: TRBJ2-5; CDR3 DNA: TGTGCCACCAGCAGAGATATAGGACAGCTACAAGAGACCCAGTACTTC; CDR3 protein: CATSRDIGQLQETQYF
D gene: TRBD2; clone size: -; V gene: TRBV18; J gene: TRBJ2-3; CDR3 DNA: TGTGCCAGCTCGACACTAGCGGTCCCGGGGGATACGCAGTATTTT; CDR3 protein: CASSTLAVPGDTQYF
D gene: -; clone size: -; V gene: TRBV5-1; J gene: TRBJ2-1; CDR3 DNA: TGCGCCAGCAGCTTCGACTACAATGAGCAGTTCTTC; CDR3 protein: CASSFDYNEQFF
D gene: TRBD1; clone size: -; V gene: TRBV7-9; J gene: TRBJ2-7; CDR3 DNA: TGTGCCAGTGGGACAGCAACCTACGAGCAGTACTTC; CDR3 protein: CASGTATYEQYF
D gene: -; clone size: -; V gene: TRBV11-3; J gene: TRBJ2-7; CDR3 DNA: TGTGCCAGCAGCCCTGGGGGGTTGGACGCCGAGCAGTACTTC; CDR3 protein: CASSPGGLDAEQYF
D gene: -; clone size: -; V gene: TRBV4-1; J gene: TRBJ1-4; CDR3 DNA: TGCGCCAGCAGCCAAGTTATCGGTAAGAGGATGAATGAAAAACTGTTTTTT; CDR3 protein: CASSQVIGKRMNEKLFF
D gene: TRBD1; clone size: -; V gene: TRBV5-1; J gene: TRBJ2-1; CDR3 DNA: TGCGCCAGCAGCCAGGGACAGGGATCCTACAATGAGCAGTTCTTC; CDR3 protein: CASSQGQGSYNEQFF
D gene: -; clone size: -; V gene: TRBV28; J gene: TRBJ2-6; CDR3 DNA: TGTGCCAGCAGTAACAGGGCTGGGGCCAACGTCCTGACTTTC; CDR3 protein: CASSNRAGANVLTF
D gene: TRBD2; clone size: few; V gene: TRBV29-1; J gene: TRBJ2-7; CDR3 DNA: TGCAGCGTTGACCTCGGGACTAGCGGGAGAGGTGAGCAGTACTTC; CDR3 protein: CSVDLGTSGRGEQYF
D gene: -; clone size: -; V gene: TRBV2; J gene: TRBJ2-3; CDR3 DNA: TGTGCCAGCAGGGGGAGGGACAGTACGCAGTATTTT; CDR3 protein: CASRGRDSTQYF
D gene: TRBD2; clone size: few; V gene: TRBV6-5; J gene: TRBJ2-7; CDR3 DNA: TGTGCCAGCAGAAGACTAGCGGGAGGGCGGGACGAGCAGTACTTC; CDR3 protein: CASRRLAGGRDEQYF
D gene: -; clone size: -; V gene: TRBV28; J gene: TRBJ1-2; CDR3 DNA: TGTGCCAGCAGTTTATCAAACGGGGACTATGGCTACACCTTC; CDR3 protein: CASSLSNGDYGYTF
D gene: -; clone size: many; V gene: TRBV6-6; J gene: TRBJ1-5; CDR3 DNA: TGTGCCAGCAGATTTACAGGGTCCAATCAGCCCCAGCATTTT; CDR3 protein: CASRFTGSNQPQHF
D gene: -; clone size: -; V gene: TRBV28; J gene: TRBJ2-3; CDR3 DNA: TGTGCCAGCAGTTTGACTTCTAACCCAGATACGCAGTATTTT; CDR3 protein: CASSLTSNPDTQYF
D gene: TRBD1; clone size: -; V gene: TRBV5-1; J gene: TRBJ2-5; CDR3 DNA: TGCGCCAGCAGCCCGCACGGACAGGGGATATCAGGAGCGCAAGAGACCCAGTACTTC; CDR3 protein: CASSPHGQGISGAQETQYF
D gene: TRBD1; clone size: -; V gene: TRBV7-9; J gene: TRBJ1-1; CDR3 DNA: TGTGCCAGCAGCTGGGGGGACAGGCGCTCCTTCGGTTTCTTT; CDR3 protein: CASSWGDRRSFGFF
D gene: TRBD1; clone size: -; V gene: TRBV11-3; J gene: TRBJ2-1; CDR3 DNA: TGTGCCAGCAGCCCCGGACAGGCCTACAATGAGCAGTTCTTC; CDR3 protein: CASSPGQAYNEQFF
D gene: -; clone size: -; V gene: TRBV18; J gene: TRBJ1-2; CDR3 DNA: TGTGCCAGCTCACCTCTTCCAGGGGATGGCTACACCTTC; CDR3 protein: CASSPLPGDGYTF
D gene: -; clone size: -; V gene: TRBV5-4; J gene: TRBJ1-2; CDR3 DNA: TGTGCCAGCAGCTTGTCCGGTGGACGTGGCTACACCTTC; CDR3 protein: CASSLSGGRGYTF
D gene: TRBD1; clone size: -; V gene: TRBV19; J gene: TRBJ1-1; CDR3 DNA: TGTGCCAGTACCCCAGGGGGGAGGGGGACTGAAGCTTTCTTT; CDR3 protein: CASTPGGRGTEAFF
D gene: TRBD2; clone size: -; V gene: TRBV5-1; J gene: TRBJ2-2; CDR3 DNA: TGCGCCAGCAGAGCGGGAGTTGAGACTGGGGAGCTGTTTTTT; CDR3 protein: CASRAGVETGELFF